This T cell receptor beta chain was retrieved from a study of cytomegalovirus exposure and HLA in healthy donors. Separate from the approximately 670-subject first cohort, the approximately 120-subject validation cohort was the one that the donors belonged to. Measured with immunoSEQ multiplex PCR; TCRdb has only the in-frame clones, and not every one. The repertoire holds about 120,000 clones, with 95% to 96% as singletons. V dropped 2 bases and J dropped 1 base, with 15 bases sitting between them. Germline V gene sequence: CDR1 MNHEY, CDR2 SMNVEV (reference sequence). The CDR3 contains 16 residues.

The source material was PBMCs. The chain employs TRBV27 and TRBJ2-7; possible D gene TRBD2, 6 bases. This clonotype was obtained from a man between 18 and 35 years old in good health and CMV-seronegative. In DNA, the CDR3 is TGTGCCAGCAGTTTAATCGGGCCCGGGGGATCCTACGAGCAGTACTTC. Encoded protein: CASSLIGPGGSYEQYF.